The 21 T cell receptor beta chains below were found in one sample sequenced in a study of blood T cell repertoires in COVID-19 (dated by TCRdb to 2019 to 2021). The library was made by the immunoSEQ multiplex PCR assay. TCRdb retrieved this table from immuneACCESS and kept in-frame rearrangements only. Not all clones are present; in checked studies, unresolved V genes account for under half, and no reason is known for the remainder. The sample profile shows some 240,000 clones; 70% to 90% of them were found once. Of the sample, around 13% is held by the ten largest clones. Source material: peripheral blood. The receptors here all came from a human donor in a cohort sampled during active COVID-19.

J is TRBJ2-2 and V is TRBV7-6; the D gene is possibly TRBD2 (6 bases). This CDR3 contains 14 residues. CDR1 SGHVS and CDR2 FNYEAQ come from the germline V gene. V was clipped by 5 bases and J by 6 bases, with 13 bases between them. The CDR3 spells CASSLGGEPGELFF. Here the CDR3 DNA reads TGTGCCAGCAGCCTGGGCGGGGAGCCCGGGGAGCTGTTTTTT.

The V and J genes are TRBV25-1 and TRBJ2-5; 9 bases fit TRBD1. This CDR3 has 15 amino acids. From germline, CDR1 is MGHDK and CDR2 SYGVNS. V trimming: 5 bases; J trimming: 4 bases; junction bases outside the gene matches: 8. For the CDR3, the DNA is TGTGCCAGCAGTTACCGGACAGGGGTTCGAGAGACCCAGTACTTC. This translates into CASSYRTGVRETQYF.

This chain uses TRBV5-5 with TRBJ2-1; the match to TRBD2 covers 12 bases. The V gene's germline CDR1 is SGHKS and CDR2 YYEKEE (reference sequence). CDR3 length equals 15 residues. V lost 4 bases, J lost 6 bases, and 5 bases stayed unmatched. The DNA of the CDR3 is TGTGCCAGCAGCGCCCTAGCGGGAGGGCCCAATGAGCAGTTCTTC. This gives the protein CASSALAGGPNEQFF.

The chain joins TRBV6-2 or TRBV6-3 to TRBJ2-7; 10 bases are shared with TRBD1. This CDR3 is built from 17 residues. V lost 6 bases and J lost 0; bases outside the gene matches: 11. The germline V gene encodes CDR1 MNHEY and CDR2 SVGEGT. The CDR3 DNA reads as TGTGCCAGCAGCCCCGGGACAGGGGCCGGGGGCTCCTACGAGCAGTACTTC. Protein product: CASSPGTGAGGSYEQYF.

This clone was seen more than once but under ten times. The V call is TRBV24-1, the J call TRBJ2-3, with 9 nucleotides matching TRBD2. Trimming cost V 5 bases and J 2 bases; bases outside gene matches: 13. This CDR3 comprises 18 residues. Germline-derived CDR1 and CDR2 are KGHDR and SFDVKD. Here the CDR3 DNA reads TGTGCCACCAGTGCGGTAGCGGGAGACGAGAAAAACACAGATACGCAGTATTTT. Amino acid sequence: CATSAVAGDEKNTDTQYF.

This clone was observed once. The rearrangement joins TRBV7-2 to TRBJ2-2; TRBD2 matches 8 bases. The CDR3 has 16 amino acids. Per the germline V gene, CDR1 is SGHTA and CDR2 is FQGNSA. The junction had 3 bases not matched to a gene; V was cut back by 0 bases and J by 3 bases. CDR3 nucleotides: TGTGCCAGCAGCTTAGCTACTAGCGGTGACACCGGGGAGCTGTTTTTT. Protein product: CASSLATSGDTGELFF.

The gene calls are TRBV5-1 and TRBJ2-5; D gene uncertain. CDR1 and CDR2 (germline): SGHRS, YFSETQ. The V end was cut by 0 bases, the J end by 1 base, with 7 bases between. The CDR3 spans 14 residues. CDR3: CASSLAVVQETQYF. The CDR3 DNA is TGCGCCAGCAGCTTGGCGGTCGTCCAAGAGACCCAGTACTTC.

The V gene is TRBV18, the J gene TRBJ1-1; TRBD1 might be the D (5 bases). There are 15 residues in the CDR3. V dropped 2 bases and J dropped 2 bases, with 12 bases sitting between them. Germline values: CDR1 KGHSH, CDR2 LQKENI. CDR3 in amino acids: CASSPREGLNTEAFF. CDR3 sequence (DNA): TGTGCCAGCTCACCAAGGGAGGGGTTAAACACTGAAGCTTTCTTT.

For this clone: A read error is possible here, since a much larger clone lies one base away. The chain links TRBV5-8 to TRBJ1-1; no clear D. Germline V gene data show CDR1 as SGHTS and CDR2 as YDEGEE. Deletions cut 3 bases from V and 0 bases from J, with 3 bases between. This CDR3 spans 12 amino acids. The CDR3 coding sequence is TGTGCCAGCAGCTCCATGAACACTGAAGCTTTCTTT. Its protein is CASSSMNTEAFF.

This clone was seen only a few times. This rearrangement joins TRBV28 to TRBJ2-3, with 8 bases that match TRBD2. Trimming removed 4 bases from V and 1 base from J; junction bases left unmatched: 4. The CDR3 is 15 amino acids. CDR1 and CDR2 from the germline V gene are MDHEN and SYDVKM. In nucleotides, the CDR3 is TGTGCCAGCAGTTCACAAGCGGGGGGCACAGATACGCAGTATTTT. This translates into CASSSQAGGTDTQYF.

V and J are TRBV28 and TRBJ2-5, with TRBD2 matching over 8 bases. V shed 6 bases and J 6 bases; nucleotides not matched to a gene: 12. Germline assignment: CDR1 MDHEN and CDR2 SYDVKM. This CDR3 has 15 residues. The CDR3 here is CASRGTRGGRQTQYF. In DNA form, the CDR3 reads TGTGCCAGCAGAGGAACACGGGGGGGCCGGCAGACCCAGTACTTC.

This clone came up once. J is TRBJ1-3 and V is TRBV5-8; tentatively, D is TRBD1 (6 bases). This CDR3 has 17 amino acids. The germline V gene has CDR1 SGHTS and CDR2 YDEGEE. Between the trimmed V and J ends, which lost 3 bases and 0 bases, there was a span of 16 bases. For the CDR3, the DNA is TGTGCCAGCAGCTCCGGACAGACCAGACACTCTGGAAACACCATATATTTT. This codes for CASSSGQTRHSGNTIYF. Full variable domain (missing parts from reference TRBV5-8 and TRBJ1-3): EAGVTQSPTHLIKTRGQQATLRCSPISGHTSVYWYQQALGLGLQFLLWYDEGEERNRGNFPPRFSGRQFPNYSSELNVNALELEDSALYLCASSSGQTRHSGNTIYFGEGSWLTVV.

J is TRBJ1-3 and V is TRBV9; D possibly corresponds to TRBD1 (5 bases). CDR1 is SGDLS and CDR2 is YYNGEE in the germline V gene. CDR3 length: 15 amino acids. Trimming pared 0 bases from V and 6 bases from J, leaving 13 bases between. CDR3 protein: CASSVGPGVSNTIYF. The CDR3 DNA follows: TGTGCCAGCAGCGTAGGGCCGGGGGTTTCAAACACCATATATTTT. Using reference TRBV9 and TRBJ1-3 for the parts outside the CDR3, the full variable domain is DSGVTQTPKHLITATGQRVTLRCSPRSGDLSVYWYQQSLDQGLQFLIQYYNGEERAKGNILERFSAQQFPDLHSELNLSSLELGDSALYFCASSVGPGVSNTIYFGEGSWLTVV.

The chain joins TRBV3-1 (or the pseudogene TRBV3-2) to TRBJ2-7; D is perhaps TRBD2 (5 bases). The V gene lost 4 bases and the J gene lost 0 bases, with 16 bases spanning the gap. The CDR3 contains 16 residues. The germline V gene encodes CDR1 LGHDT and CDR2 YNNKEL (reference sequence). CDR3 protein: CASSPKDPGFSYEQYF. The CDR3 DNA sequence: TGTGCCAGCAGCCCTAAAGACCCGGGGTTCTCCTACGAGCAGTACTTC.

This rearrangement joins TRBV7-9 to TRBJ2-1; 16 nucleotides align to TRBD2. The junction had 4 bases not matched to a gene; V was cut back by 3 bases and J by 8 bases. The V gene's germline CDR1 is SEHNR and CDR2 FQNEAQ (reference sequence). The CDR3 is 16 residues long. The CDR3 nucleotides read TGTGCCAGCAGCTTGGGACTAGCGGGAGGGCCTGATGAGCAGTTCTTC. It encodes CASSLGLAGGPDEQFF.

The rearrangement joins TRBV24-1 to TRBJ2-3; a possible D gene is TRBD2 (5 bases). Trimming removed 2 bases from V and 0 bases from J, with 11 bases in between. The CDR3 sequence is 16 residues long. Germline V CDR1 and CDR2: KGHDR, SFDVKD. The CDR3 DNA reads TGTGCCACCAGTGATTCGACGCGGACTAGCACAGATACGCAGTATTTT. It codes for CATSDSTRTSTDTQYF.

This clone has a single count. The CDR3 loop is CASSYSGDNEQFF. In DNA, the CDR3 is TGCGCCAGCAGCTATTCGGGGGACAATGAGCAGTTCTTC. V and J are TRBV5-1 and TRBJ2-1; TRBD2 might be the D (6 bases). V gave up 3 bases and J gave up 5 bases, with 9 bases separating them. The CDR3 extends over 13 amino acids. CDR1 and CDR2 (germline): SGHRS, YFSETQ.

The CDR3 region has the DNA TGTGCCAGCAGCCCCCCAGGTTGGGAGCGTCAGCCCCAGCATTTT. Translation: CASSPPGWERQPQHF. The rearrangement links TRBV7-2 to TRBJ1-5; the D is unclear. Germline CDR1 SGHTA, CDR2 FQGNSA. This CDR3 is 15 amino acids long. Trimming took off 5 bases at V and 6 bases at J, with 17 bases between the two ends.

The chain uses TRBV7-9 and TRBJ2-3; perhaps TRBD1 as D (6 bases). V was pared by 6 bases and J by 4 bases, with 20 bases between. The germline gives CDR1 SEHNR, CDR2 FQNEAQ (reference sequence). The CDR3 runs 16 residues. CDR3 nucleotide sequence: TGTGCCAGCAGTGTATTACAGGGCGGTGGGGCAGATACGCAGTATTTT. This gives the protein CASSVLQGGGADTQYF.

This chain connects TRBV7-2 to TRBJ2-1; the match to TRBD2 covers 9 bases. J lost 0 bases, V lost 5 bases, and 5 bases had no gene match. The CDR3 is 16 amino acids. CDR1 is SGHTA, CDR2 FQGNSA, per germline. The CDR3 reads CASSPFSGSSYNEQFF. Here the CDR3 DNA reads TGTGCCAGCAGCCCCTTTAGCGGGAGCTCCTACAATGAGCAGTTCTTC.

The V call is TRBV6-5, the J call TRBJ2-1, with 10 bases lining up with TRBD2. The V gene end was trimmed by 2 bases and the J gene end by 5 bases; junction bases not matched to a gene: 6. The length of the CDR3 is 16 residues. The V gene's germline CDR1 is MNHEY and CDR2 SVGAGI. The CDR3 reads CASSYETSGRNNEQFF. CDR3 sequence (DNA): TGTGCCAGCAGTTACGAGACTAGCGGGCGAAACAATGAGCAGTTCTTC.